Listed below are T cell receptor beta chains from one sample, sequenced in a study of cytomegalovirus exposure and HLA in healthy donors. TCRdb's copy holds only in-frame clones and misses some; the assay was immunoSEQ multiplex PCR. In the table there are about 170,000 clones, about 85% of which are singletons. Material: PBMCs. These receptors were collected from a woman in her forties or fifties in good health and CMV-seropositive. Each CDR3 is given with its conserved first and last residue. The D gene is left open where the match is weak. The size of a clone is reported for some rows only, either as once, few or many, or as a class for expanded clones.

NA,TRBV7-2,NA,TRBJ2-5,CASTLESGTQYF,TGTGCCAGCACCTTGGAGTCCGGGACCCAGTACTTC
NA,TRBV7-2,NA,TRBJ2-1,CASSSSPVVARYNEQFF,TGTGCCAGCAGCTCCTCCCCTGTCGTGGCTAGATACAATGAGCAGTTCTTC
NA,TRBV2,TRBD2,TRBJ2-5,CASSVQGLNQETQYF,TGTGCCAGCAGTGTCCAGGGACTAAACCAAGAGACCCAGTACTTC
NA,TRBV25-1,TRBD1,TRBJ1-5,CASSQTGTGGQPQHF,TGTGCCAGCAGTCAAACCGGGACAGGAGGTCAGCCCCAGCATTTT
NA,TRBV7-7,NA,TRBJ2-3,CASSLIVGGGDTQYF,TGTGCTAGCAGCTTAATCGTCGGGGGTGGAGATACGCAGTATTTT
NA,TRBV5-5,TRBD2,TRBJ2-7,CASSLGLAGLDEQYF,TGTGCCAGCAGCCTAGGACTAGCGGGATTGGACGAGCAGTACTTC
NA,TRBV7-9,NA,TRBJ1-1,CASSPHGEGAFF,TGTGCCAGCAGCCCCCACGGAGAGGGAGCTTTCTTT
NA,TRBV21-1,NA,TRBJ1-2,CASSINNYGYTF,TGTGCCAGCAGCATCAATAACTATGGCTACACCTTC
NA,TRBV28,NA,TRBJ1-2,CASSLGANYGYTF,TGTGCCAGCAGTTTAGGGGCGAACTATGGCTACACCTTC
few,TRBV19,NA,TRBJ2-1,CASSNGQNNEQFF,TGTGCCAGTAGTAATGGACAGAACAATGAGCAGTTCTTC
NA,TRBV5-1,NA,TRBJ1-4,CASSSSGSNEKLFF,TGCGCCAGCAGCTCCTCAGGGTCGAATGAAAAACTGTTTTTT
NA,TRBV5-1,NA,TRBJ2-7,CASSLRESYEQYF,TGCGCCAGCAGCTTGAGGGAGAGCTACGAGCAGTACTTC
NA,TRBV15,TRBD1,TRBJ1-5,CATSRGDRVQPQHF,TGTGCCACCAGCAGAGGGGACAGGGTACAGCCCCAGCATTTT
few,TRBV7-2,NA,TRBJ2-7,CASSFSGAASTYEQYF,TGTGCCAGCAGCTTTTCAGGGGCGGCCTCAACCTACGAGCAGTACTTC
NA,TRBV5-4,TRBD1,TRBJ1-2,CASSHGDRGVYGYTF,TGTGCCAGCAGCCATGGGGACAGGGGAGTGTATGGCTACACCTTC
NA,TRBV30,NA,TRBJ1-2,CAWSLTATNYGYTF,TGTGCCTGGAGCCTGACAGCCACTAACTATGGCTACACCTTC
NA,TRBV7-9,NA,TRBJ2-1,CASSLGPSSYNEQFF,TGTGCCAGCAGCTTGGGGCCCAGCTCCTACAATGAGCAGTTCTTC
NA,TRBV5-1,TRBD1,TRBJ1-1,CASSFGTGVGTEAFF,TGCGCCAGCAGCTTCGGGACAGGGGTCGGCACTGAAGCTTTCTTT
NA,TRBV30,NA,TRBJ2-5,CAWRIGRETQYF,TGTGCCTGGAGGATCGGTCGGGAGACCCAGTACTTC
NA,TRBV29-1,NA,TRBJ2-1,CSVVFPRGPDNEQFF,TGCAGCGTTGTGTTCCCGCGGGGGCCTGACAATGAGCAGTTCTTC
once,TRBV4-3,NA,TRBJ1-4,CASSQGAGRGNEKLFF,TGCGCCAGCAGCCAAGGTGCAGGCCGGGGGAATGAAAAACTGTTTTTT
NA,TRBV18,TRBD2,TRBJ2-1,CASSPGRVRGNEQFF,TGTGCCAGCTCACCCGGGAGGGTACGGGGCAATGAGCAGTTCTTC
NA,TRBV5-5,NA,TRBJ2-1,CASSWSGGNNEQFF,TGTGCCAGCAGTTGGAGTGGGGGGAACAATGAGCAGTTCTTC
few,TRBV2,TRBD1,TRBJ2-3,CASSLDRGPGDTQYF,TGTGCCAGCAGCCTCGACAGGGGGCCAGGGGATACGCAGTATTTT
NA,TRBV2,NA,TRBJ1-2,CASAMTEDYGYTF,TGTGCCAGCGCAATGACAGAGGACTATGGCTACACCTTC
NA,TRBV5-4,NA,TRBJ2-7,CASSLSSYEQYF,TGTGCCAGCAGCCTCTCCTCCTACGAGCAGTACTTC
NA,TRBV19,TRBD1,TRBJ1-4,CASSQNDRENEKLFF,TGTGCCAGTAGTCAAAATGACAGGGAGAATGAAAAACTGTTTTTT
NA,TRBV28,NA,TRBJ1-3,CASSLQGVSGNTIYF,TGTGCCAGCAGTCTACAGGGAGTTTCTGGAAACACCATATATTTT
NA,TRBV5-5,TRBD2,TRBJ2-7,CASSLMGGSDEQYF,TGTGCCAGCAGCTTGATGGGAGGGAGCGACGAGCAGTACTTC
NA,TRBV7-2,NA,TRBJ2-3,CASSLGAGEFDTQYF,TGTGCCAGCAGCTTAGGGGCAGGGGAATTCGATACGCAGTATTTT
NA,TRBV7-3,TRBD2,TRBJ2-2,CASSSDYRVAGGSGPRELFF,TGTGCCAGCAGCTCCGATTACAGGGTAGCGGGAGGGAGTGGTCCCCGGGAGCTGTTTTTT
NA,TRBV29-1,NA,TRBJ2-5,CSPKTTQGTQYF,TGCAGCCCCAAAACAACACAGGGGACCCAGTACTTC
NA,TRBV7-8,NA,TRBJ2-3,CASSQNGVRSNTQYF,TGCGCCAGCAGTCAAAACGGAGTCCGGAGCAATACGCAGTATTTT
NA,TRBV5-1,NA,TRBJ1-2,CASSPEGRSGYTF,TGCGCCAGCAGCCCTGAGGGAAGGAGTGGCTACACCTTC
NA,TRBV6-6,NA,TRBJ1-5,CASTSRQASNQPQHF,TGTGCCAGCACGAGCCGACAGGCTAGCAATCAGCCCCAGCATTTT
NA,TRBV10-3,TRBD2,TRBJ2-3,CAISEAGTSGRAMADTQYF,TGTGCCATCAGTGAGGCGGGGACTAGCGGGAGGGCGATGGCAGATACGCAGTATTTT
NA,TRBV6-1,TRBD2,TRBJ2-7,CASIRTSPYYEQYF,TGTGCCAGCATTAGGACTAGTCCTTACTACGAGCAGTACTTC
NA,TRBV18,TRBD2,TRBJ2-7,CASSPPASGRNGEQYF,TGTGCCAGCTCACCACCGGCTAGCGGGAGAAATGGTGAGCAGTACTTC
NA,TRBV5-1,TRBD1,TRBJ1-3,CASSPQGDTSGNTIYF,TGCGCCAGCAGCCCTCAGGGGGACACCTCTGGAAACACCATATATTTT
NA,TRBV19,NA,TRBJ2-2,CASNPGLEGGELFF,TGTGCCAGTAACCCCGGTTTGGAGGGCGGGGAGCTGTTTTTT